The rows below give T cell receptor beta chains drawn from one sample of a study of human versus mouse CDR3 diversity and MHC coevolution. The table came from immunoSEQ multiplex PCR; TCRdb's copy has only in-frame clones and leaves some out. The sample yields about 83,000 clones, around 92% seen once. The sequenced sample consisted of naive CD4+ T cells from blood. Receptors originate from a person aged 25-75 years in good health. Each CDR3 is given with its conserved first and last residue. The order of the fields is CDR3 protein, CDR3 DNA, V gene, clone size, J gene, D gene. D genes are given only for firm matches. Not all rows give a size; the values are once, few, many and, for expanded clones, a class.

CDR3 protein: CASSSRTDGNTEAFF
CDR3 DNA: TGCGCCAGCAGCTCTCGGACAGACGGGAACACTGAAGCTTTCTTT
V gene: TRBV5-1
clone size: .
J gene: TRBJ1-1
D gene: .

CDR3 protein: CASSVPPGQGVAFF
CDR3 DNA: TGTGCCAGCAGCGTACCCCCGGGACAGGGGGTAGCTTTCTTT
V gene: TRBV5-4
clone size: .
J gene: TRBJ1-1
D gene: TRBD1

CDR3 protein: CASHSGTEYGYTF
CDR3 DNA: TGTGCTTCGCACTCCGGGACAGAGTATGGCTACACCTTC
V gene: TRBV5-5
clone size: .
J gene: TRBJ1-2
D gene: TRBD1

CDR3 protein: CASSPGQVKYEQYF
CDR3 DNA: TGTGCCAGCAGTCCGGGACAGGTCAAGTACGAGCAGTACTTC
V gene: TRBV6-1
clone size: .
J gene: TRBJ2-7
D gene: TRBD1

CDR3 protein: CAWSETGVSGYTF
CDR3 DNA: TGTGCCTGGAGTGAAACAGGGGTTAGCGGCTACACCTTC
V gene: TRBV30
clone size: .
J gene: TRBJ1-2
D gene: TRBD1

CDR3 protein: CSATGISEQYF
CDR3 DNA: TGCAGTGCTACCGGTATCTCCGAGCAGTACTTC
V gene: TRBV20-1
clone size: .
J gene: TRBJ2-7
D gene: .

CDR3 protein: CASSAPGTGGEGYTF
CDR3 DNA: TGTGCCAGCAGTGCACCTGGGACAGGGGGGGAAGGCTACACCTTC
V gene: TRBV25-1
clone size: .
J gene: TRBJ1-2
D gene: TRBD1

CDR3 protein: CASRASGGWGNTEAFF
CDR3 DNA: TGTGCAAGTCGCGCCTCAGGGGGCTGGGGGAACACTGAAGCTTTCTTT
V gene: TRBV12-2
clone size: .
J gene: TRBJ1-1
D gene: .

CDR3 protein: CASSRPGAGGLETQYF
CDR3 DNA: TGTGCCAGCAGCCGCCCCGGGGCAGGGGGCCTCGAGACCCAGTACTTC
V gene: TRBV5-4
clone size: .
J gene: TRBJ2-5
D gene: TRBD1

CDR3 protein: CATSSGTVAQPQHF
CDR3 DNA: TGTGCCACCAGCAGTGGGACAGTTGCCCAGCCCCAGCATTTT
V gene: TRBV15
clone size: .
J gene: TRBJ1-5
D gene: TRBD1

CDR3 protein: CASSGGTESSYEQYF
CDR3 DNA: TGCGCCAGCAGCGGTGGGACAGAGAGCTCCTACGAGCAGTACTTC
V gene: TRBV10-1
clone size: .
J gene: TRBJ2-7
D gene: TRBD1

CDR3 protein: CASSSLAGVLNEQFF
CDR3 DNA: TGTGCCAGCAGTTCACTAGCGGGAGTGCTTAATGAGCAGTTCTTC
V gene: TRBV27
clone size: .
J gene: TRBJ2-1
D gene: TRBD2

CDR3 protein: CASSPLMEDGGGGTF
CDR3 DNA: TGTGCCAGCTCACCTCTGATGGAGGACGGGGGAGGGGGCACCTTC
V gene: TRBV18
clone size: .
J gene: TRBJ1-2
D gene: .

CDR3 protein: CASSPRGASYEQYF
CDR3 DNA: TGTGCCAGCTCACCACGGGGAGCCTCCTACGAGCAGTACTTC
V gene: TRBV18
clone size: .
J gene: TRBJ2-7
D gene: .

CDR3 protein: CAWTRQGAYEQYF
CDR3 DNA: TGTGCCTGGACTAGACAGGGGGCGTACGAGCAGTACTTC
V gene: TRBV30
clone size: once
J gene: TRBJ2-7
D gene: TRBD1

CDR3 protein: CASIYTSGGYTGELFF
CDR3 DNA: TGTGCCAGCATCTACACTAGCGGGGGTTACACCGGGGAGCTGTTTTTT
V gene: TRBV6-6
clone size: once
J gene: TRBJ2-2
D gene: TRBD2

CDR3 protein: CASSQGFSGTEQFF
CDR3 DNA: TGTGCCAGCAGCCAAGGATTTAGCGGAACTGAGCAGTTCTTC
V gene: TRBV14
clone size: once
J gene: TRBJ2-1
D gene: .

CDR3 protein: CASSFSNPGASDTQYF
CDR3 DNA: TGTGCCAGCAGCTTTTCTAATCCGGGAGCTTCAGATACGCAGTATTTT
V gene: TRBV11-2
clone size: .
J gene: TRBJ2-3
D gene: .

CDR3 protein: CASSLGQGDYEQYF
CDR3 DNA: TGTGCCAGCAGTTTGGGACAGGGAGACTACGAGCAGTACTTC
V gene: TRBV27
clone size: .
J gene: TRBJ2-7
D gene: TRBD1

CDR3 protein: CASSQGGTTDTQYF
CDR3 DNA: TGCGCCAGCAGCCAGGGAGGTACCACAGATACGCAGTATTTT
V gene: TRBV5-1
clone size: .
J gene: TRBJ2-3
D gene: .

CDR3 protein: CSVSGQGGETQYF
CDR3 DNA: TGCAGCGTATCGGGACAGGGAGGCGAGACCCAGTACTTC
V gene: TRBV29-1
clone size: .
J gene: TRBJ2-5
D gene: TRBD1

CDR3 protein: CASSLARLAGGPSYNEQFF
CDR3 DNA: TGTGCCAGCAGCTTGGCCAGACTAGCGGGAGGGCCTTCCTACAATGAGCAGTTCTTC
V gene: TRBV5-4
clone size: .
J gene: TRBJ2-1
D gene: TRBD2

CDR3 protein: CASSPGQAFYGYTF
CDR3 DNA: TGCGCCAGCAGCCCAGGACAGGCCTTTTATGGCTACACCTTC
V gene: TRBV5-1
clone size: .
J gene: TRBJ1-2
D gene: TRBD1

CDR3 protein: CASSSIIRGLGGYTF
CDR3 DNA: TGTGCCAGCAGTTCGATAATCAGGGGTTTGGGTGGCTACACCTTC
V gene: TRBV6-1
clone size: .
J gene: TRBJ1-2
D gene: .

CDR3 protein: CASSLGAQPQHF
CDR3 DNA: TGTGCCAGCAGCTTAGGAGCTCAGCCCCAGCATTTT
V gene: TRBV7-9
clone size: .
J gene: TRBJ1-5
D gene: .

CDR3 protein: CASSGDRRNEKLFF
CDR3 DNA: TGTGCCAGCAGTGGAGACAGGCGTAATGAAAAACTGTTTTTT
V gene: TRBV25-1
clone size: .
J gene: TRBJ1-4
D gene: .

CDR3 protein: CSVVQGAGSKNIQYF
CDR3 DNA: TGCAGCGTAGTACAGGGGGCTGGGTCCAAAAACATTCAGTACTTC
V gene: TRBV29-1
clone size: .
J gene: TRBJ2-4
D gene: TRBD1

CDR3 protein: CAWSKDSYEQYF
CDR3 DNA: TGTGCCTGGAGTAAGGACAGCTACGAGCAGTACTTC
V gene: TRBV30
clone size: .
J gene: TRBJ2-7
D gene: .

CDR3 protein: CASSSLAVGGEQYF
CDR3 DNA: TGTGCCAGCAGCTCCCTAGCGGTCGGCGGCGAGCAGTACTTC
V gene: TRBV11-2
clone size: .
J gene: TRBJ2-7
D gene: TRBD2

CDR3 protein: CASGLVQGPGRDLHF
CDR3 DNA: TGTGCTAGTGGTTTGGTACAGGGGCCGGGTCGTGATCTCCACTTT
V gene: TRBV12-5
clone size: .
J gene: TRBJ1-6
D gene: TRBD1

CDR3 protein: CAWSVGARTEAFF
CDR3 DNA: TGTGCCTGGAGTGTAGGGGCGCGAACTGAAGCTTTCTTT
V gene: TRBV30
clone size: .
J gene: TRBJ1-1
D gene: .

CDR3 protein: CASSSPTGSHQPQHF
CDR3 DNA: TGTGCCAGCAGCTCCCCGACAGGGTCACATCAGCCCCAGCATTTT
V gene: TRBV28
clone size: once
J gene: TRBJ1-5
D gene: TRBD1